Listed below are T cell receptor beta chains from one sample, sequenced in a study of shared clonotypes between healthy human individuals. Sequencing was performed with immunoSEQ multiplex PCR; in TCRdb, only in-frame clones are kept and a portion is missing. The data show around 320,000 clones, roughly 91% seen once. The sequencing sample was made of memory CD8+ T cells sorted from blood. These receptors all stem from a man younger than 35 in good health. The CDR3 runs from the conserved cysteine through the conserved F or W. Each record gives: CDR3 DNA, CDR3 protein, D gene, J gene, V gene, clone size. A D gene is named only where the DNA matches it firmly. Some rows mark clone size as missing; the rest say once, few, many or name a class of expanded clone.

cdr3_nt: TGTGCCAAGGGGATAGCGGGGGATACGCAGTATTTT
cdr3_aa: CAKGIAGDTQYF
d_call: TRBD2
j_call: TRBJ2-3
v_call: TRBV2
clone_size: .

cdr3_nt: TGTGCCAGCAGCGACAGGGTTGGGTATGGCTACACCTTC
cdr3_aa: CASSDRVGYGYTF
d_call: TRBD1
j_call: TRBJ1-2
v_call: TRBV25-1
clone_size: .

cdr3_nt: TGTGCCTGGTCTACAGGGTCTGCCGAAAAACTGTTTTTT
cdr3_aa: CAWSTGSAEKLFF
d_call: .
j_call: TRBJ1-4
v_call: TRBV30
clone_size: .

cdr3_nt: TGTGCCAGCAGGAGTCTTGGGACAGCCTGGGGTGAAGCTTTCTTT
cdr3_aa: CASRSLGTAWGEAFF
d_call: TRBD1
j_call: TRBJ1-1
v_call: TRBV5-4
clone_size: many

cdr3_nt: TGTGCCTGGAGTCCCGGGACTAGCGGGGGTAACTACGAGCAGTACTTC
cdr3_aa: CAWSPGTSGGNYEQYF
d_call: TRBD2
j_call: TRBJ2-7
v_call: TRBV30
clone_size: .

cdr3_nt: TGTGCCAGCAGCGAAGGGACACCGGACGAGCAGTACTTC
cdr3_aa: CASSEGTPDEQYF
d_call: .
j_call: TRBJ2-7
v_call: TRBV7-8
clone_size: .

cdr3_nt: TGTGCCAGCAGTGAAGGTAACAGGGGGTTTTCCTACGAGCAGTACTTC
cdr3_aa: CASSEGNRGFSYEQYF
d_call: TRBD1
j_call: TRBJ2-7
v_call: TRBV6-1
clone_size: .

cdr3_nt: TGCGCCAGCAGCCAAGGGGGGGACCCGCATAATTCACCCCTCCACTTT
cdr3_aa: CASSQGGDPHNSPLHF
d_call: .
j_call: TRBJ1-6
v_call: TRBV4-1
clone_size: .

cdr3_nt: TGTGCCAGCAGTGAAGTGGACTTTTCCTACGAGCAGTACTTC
cdr3_aa: CASSEVDFSYEQYF
d_call: .
j_call: TRBJ2-7
v_call: TRBV6-1
clone_size: .

cdr3_nt: TGTGCCACCGGACAGGGGGTCGGCTACAATGAGCAGTTCTTC
cdr3_aa: CATGQGVGYNEQFF
d_call: TRBD1
j_call: TRBJ2-1
v_call: TRBV6-6
clone_size: .

cdr3_nt: TGTGCCAGCAGCCCTGGGGTGGGACCCCCAATAGCTTTCTTT
cdr3_aa: CASSPGVGPPIAFF
d_call: .
j_call: TRBJ1-1
v_call: TRBV7-9
clone_size: .

cdr3_nt: TGTGCCAGCAGCTTCGCAGGGGGCGATGGCTACACCTTC
cdr3_aa: CASSFAGGDGYTF
d_call: TRBD1
j_call: TRBJ1-2
v_call: TRBV11-2
clone_size: .